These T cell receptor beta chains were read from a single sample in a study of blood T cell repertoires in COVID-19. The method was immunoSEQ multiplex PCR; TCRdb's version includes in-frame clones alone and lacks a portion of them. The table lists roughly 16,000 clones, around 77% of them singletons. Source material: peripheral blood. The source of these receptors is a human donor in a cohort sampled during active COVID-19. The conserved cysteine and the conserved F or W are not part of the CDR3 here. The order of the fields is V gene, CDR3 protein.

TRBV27 ASSSMSAGGNTEAF
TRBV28 ASSLLGNEQY
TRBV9 ASSARQVGETQY
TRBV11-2 ASSLVLQGVNSPLH
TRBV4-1 ASSQEAAGGEGEQF
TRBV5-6 ASSLVGQIYEQY
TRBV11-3 ASSLDRASGTYNEQF
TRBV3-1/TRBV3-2 ASSSGVQAYEQY
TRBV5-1 ASSLKTGYTGELF
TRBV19 ASSSWTGYLVKSGNTIY
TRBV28 ASTQRGGQGDNEQF
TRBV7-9 ASSPRGNSPLH
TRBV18 ASSPGQASYNEQF